This paragraph covers one TCR beta chain sequence. Its antigen is not identified. Per the germline V gene, CDR1 is SGHVS and CDR2 is FQNEAQ. V was clipped by 5 bases and J by 2 bases, with 13 bases between them. The CDR3 totals 15 residues. The data were taken from a study of shared clonotypes between healthy human individuals. Study background: Participating donors consisted of a couple of women and a few men aged 18 to 49. The study used three CD4 naive, three CD4 memory, two CD8 naive and one CD8 memory plate per donor.

The split of CD4+ cells yielded CD45RA+ naive and CD45RA-negative memory subsets. The study's findings and limits: As a rule, naive subsets had a larger estimated richness than memory subsets.

Libraries were prepared by immunoSEQ multiplex PCR; TCRdb keeps only in-frame clonotypes and omits some of them. The repertoire holds more than 2,000,000 clones, with 93% as singletons. The sample comprised naive CD4+ T cells from PBMCs. Subset described: CD45RA+ positively selected. The sequence came from a young man in good health. Some clones in this sample may be carry-over from other donors' samples. This chain connects TRBV7-8 to TRBJ1-5; TRBD1 is a possible D gene (5 bases). As DNA, the CDR3 is TGTGCCAGCAGCACACAGGTTGCGGGCAATCAGCCCCAGCATTTT. Encoded protein: CASSTQVAGNQPQHF. Full variable domain (remainder filled in from reference TRBV7-8 and TRBJ1-5): GAGVSQSPRYKVAKRGQDVALRCDPISGHVSLFWYQQALGQGPEFLTYFQNEAQLDKSGLPSDRFFAERPEGSVSTLKIQRTQQEDSAVYLCASSTQVAGNQPQHFGDGTRLSIL.